This is a list of T cell receptor beta chains from one sample in a study of T cells in localized non-small cell lung cancer. Method: immunoSEQ multiplex PCR; TCRdb's copy keeps in-frame clones and lacks some. The sample has 60,000 to 65,000 clones, about nine tenths seen once. The sequencing here drew on peripheral blood, taken before any cancer treatment. These receptors originate from a woman aged 35-75 years with stage I lung adenocarcinoma. CDR3s include the opening cysteine and the closing phenylalanine or tryptophan.

cdr3_aa: CASSLDATAEAFF
v_call: TRBV18

cdr3_aa: CASSPRQGGGYTF
v_call: TRBV9

cdr3_aa: CASSLGRAQETQYF
v_call: TRBV7-2

cdr3_aa: CASSAGTGAVSSPLHF
v_call: TRBV9

cdr3_aa: CAWSPARTSGAVVQYF
v_call: TRBV30

cdr3_aa: CASSAGQGGTYEQYF
v_call: TRBV18

cdr3_aa: CASSLAGSNQPQHF
v_call: TRBV5-4

cdr3_aa: CASSLSYEQYF
v_call: TRBV7-2

cdr3_aa: CASIHLSGTGFTDTQYF
v_call: TRBV2

cdr3_aa: CASSSRQGGTEAFF
v_call: TRBV11-2

cdr3_aa: CASSLVGESYEQYF
v_call: TRBV6-6

cdr3_aa: CASRPGGAREKLFF
v_call: TRBV28

cdr3_aa: CAWSVLNQPQHF
v_call: TRBV30

cdr3_aa: CASSPSGRVRGELFF
v_call: TRBV28

cdr3_aa: CASRVGQGGYNEQFF
v_call: TRBV6-1

cdr3_aa: CASSSLQASNEKLFF
v_call: TRBV7-9

cdr3_aa: CVRSIWTGAFSTEAFF
v_call: TRBV7-5

cdr3_aa: CASSGGVSGEKLFF
v_call: TRBV2

cdr3_aa: CASSEAWGRETQYF
v_call: TRBV6-1

cdr3_aa: CASSPTRQGRIQETQYF
v_call: TRBV18

cdr3_aa: CSVDDTGNEQYF
v_call: TRBV29-1

cdr3_aa: CAGSGTRDSYNEQFF
v_call: TRBV18

cdr3_aa: CASSLLQETYYGYTF
v_call: TRBV28

cdr3_aa: CASSLIPGYSGANVLTF
v_call: TRBV5-4

cdr3_aa: CASSLQDFYGYTF
v_call: TRBV28

cdr3_aa: CASSQDPPGLAGGGNEQFF
v_call: TRBV4-2

cdr3_aa: CASSGGQGGYSNQPQHF
v_call: TRBV5-8

cdr3_aa: CASRVSRAEETQYF
v_call: TRBV5-1

cdr3_aa: CASSTQNEQFF
v_call: TRBV19

cdr3_aa: CASSLGSLETQYF
v_call: TRBV7-8